This TCR beta chain is from a study of cytomegalovirus exposure and HLA in healthy donors. CDR3 length: 14 amino acids. Germline-derived CDR1 and CDR2 are MNHNS and SASEGT. The ends were cut back, 6 bases at V and 6 bases at J, with 17 bases in the middle. Whole-study findings and limits: It was reported in a later analysis that an Asian-associated ancestry cluster showed fewer N-insertions than the 666-donor mean. Reported findings show TCR beta sequences accurately forecast HLA-A and HLA-B alleles in most subjects. Later analysis identified 16,951 TCR beta sequences associated with HLA alleles, using a false discovery rate threshold of 0.05.

The PCR made use of 60 Vbeta and 13 Jbeta primers. Sequencing was performed with immunoSEQ multiplex PCR; in TCRdb, only in-frame clones are kept and a portion is missing. The table records 150,000 to 200,000 clones, 80% to 90% of them present only once. In the case of this clone: Its antigen is unknown.

The sequencing sample was made of PBMCs. The chain carries TRBV6-1 and TRBJ1-2; D unresolved. The sequence derives from a young man in good health and CMV-seropositive. The CDR3 reads CASSQKGGYDGYTF. The CDR3 nucleotides are TGTGCCAGCAGCCAGAAAGGAGGGTACGATGGCTACACCTTC.